Listed here are 14 T cell receptor beta chains from one sample, sequenced in a study of blood T cell repertoires in COVID-19. Clones were sequenced by immunoSEQ multiplex PCR, and TCRdb holds only the in-frame ones, with some missing. The sample consists of approximately 490,000 clones, about 85% of them appearing once. Sequencing was carried out using PBMCs or T cells enriched from blood (not recorded which). Receptors were obtained from a woman in her fifties or sixties who had recovered from COVID-19.

On this clone: Other nucleotide sequences in the sample specify the same CDR3. The chain employs TRBV6-5 and TRBJ1-4; TRBD1 matches 11 bases. There are 14 residues in the CDR3. J lost 7 bases, V lost 7 bases, and 5 bases had no gene match. The germline CDR1 and CDR2 sequences are MNHEY and SVGAGI. CDR3 nucleotide sequence: TGTGCCAGCACCAGGACAGGGGGCGGTGAAAAACTGTTTTTT. Amino acids: CASTRTGGGEKLFF.

This chain connects TRBV24-1 to TRBJ2-2; the match to TRBD1 covers 10 bases. V was pared by 10 bases and J by 7 bases, with 5 bases of the junction left unmatched. CDR1 and CDR2 from the germline V gene are KGHDR and SFDVKD. There are 13 residues in the CDR3. DNA of the CDR3: TGTGCCACGAGACAGGGGGCCAACGGGGAGCTGTTTTTT. Translation gives CATRQGANGELFF.

The chain joins TRBV27 to TRBJ1-4; 10 bases are shared with TRBD1. The CDR3 is made up of 15 amino acids. V trimming: 5 bases; J trimming: 8 bases; junction bases outside the gene matches: 8. From germline, CDR1 is MNHEY and CDR2 SMNVEV (reference sequence). Here the CDR3 DNA reads TGTGCCAGCAGTCCGGCCGGGACAGGGGACGAAAAACTGTTTTTT. Amino acid sequence: CASSPAGTGDEKLFF.

The chain's CDR3 is CATQGDMNTEAFF. Written as DNA, the CDR3 is TGTGCAACCCAGGGGGATATGAACACTGAAGCTTTCTTT. This chain connects TRBV10-3 to TRBJ1-1; 7 nucleotides match TRBD1. This CDR3 is 13 amino acids long. Germline V gene data show CDR1 as ENHRY and CDR2 as SYGVKD.

The table lists this clone with a count of one. The genes are TRBV5-4 and TRBJ1-1; D is perhaps TRBD1 (6 bases). Germline CDR1 and CDR2: SGHNT and YYREEE (reference sequence). Trimming removed 6 bases from V and 4 bases from J, with 16 bases in between. The CDR3 has 14 amino acids. CDR3 in amino acids: CASTPRGGGTEAFF. The CDR3, as DNA: TGTGCCAGCACCCCCAGGGGAGGGGGCACTGAAGCTTTCTTT.

This rearrangement joins TRBV3-1 (or the pseudogene TRBV3-2) to TRBJ1-4; 7 bases map to TRBD1. The CDR3 is 14 amino acids. The germline V gene encodes CDR1 LGHDT and CDR2 YNNKEL (reference sequence). The V gene end was trimmed by 5 bases and the J gene end by 8 bases; junction bases not matched to a gene: 8. This chain's CDR3 is CASSSGGLGEKLFF. The CDR3 DNA reads as TGTGCCAGCAGCTCAGGGGGGTTGGGGGAAAAACTGTTTTTT.

This rearrangement joins TRBV5-1 to TRBJ1-1, with D unresolved. Trimming pared 2 bases from V and 4 bases from J, leaving 12 bases between. The CDR3 consists of 14 residues. Germline-derived CDR1 and CDR2 are SGHRS and YFSETQ. CDR3 DNA: TGCGCCAGCAGCTTCTCAGGCCGGGGCACTGAAGCTTTCTTT. Translation: CASSFSGRGTEAFF.

V is TRBV14 and J is TRBJ2-1; TRBD2 matches at 11 bases. Per the germline V gene, CDR1 is SGHDN and CDR2 is FVKESK. This CDR3 spans 15 amino acids. The V gene end was trimmed by 2 bases and the J gene end by 7 bases; junction bases not matched to a gene: 4. The CDR3 region is CASSQLAGGMNEQFF. CDR3 sequence (DNA): TGTGCCAGCAGCCAACTAGCGGGGGGTATGAATGAGCAGTTCTTC.

With regard to this clone: The sample contains more than one DNA sequence encoding this CDR3. The chain employs TRBV24-1 and TRBJ1-5, with 10 bases identical to TRBD1. V lost 10 bases to trimming and J lost 4 bases; unmatched junction nucleotides: 6. There are 14 residues in the CDR3. Germline V gene sequence: CDR1 KGHDR, CDR2 SFDVKD. CDR3 in DNA: TGTGCCACAGGCGGACAGGGGGTGAATCAGCCCCAGCATTTT. Encoded protein: CATGGQGVNQPQHF.

J is TRBJ2-1 and V is TRBV24-1; 13 bases fit TRBD2. Germline V gene data show CDR1 as KGHDR and CDR2 as SFDVKD. The CDR3 totals 18 residues. V lost 6 bases to trimming and J lost 0 bases; unmatched junction nucleotides: 7. CDR3 in DNA: TGTGCCACCAGTCCGGGACTAGCGGGGTGGAGCTCCTACAATGAGCAGTTCTTC. As protein: CATSPGLAGWSSYNEQFF.

This chain uses TRBV3-1 (or the pseudogene TRBV3-2) with TRBJ2-1; the D gene is possibly TRBD1 (6 bases). V dropped 4 bases and J dropped 0 bases, with 16 bases sitting between them. The CDR3 extends over 17 amino acids. Germline assignment: CDR1 LGHDT and CDR2 YNNKEL (reference sequence). The CDR3 loop reads CASSPRPDRSSYNEQFF. CDR3 in DNA: TGTGCCAGCAGCCCTCGCCCGGACAGAAGCTCCTACAATGAGCAGTTCTTC.

The chain links TRBV10-3 to TRBJ2-1, with unresolved D. Germline assignment: CDR1 ENHRY and CDR2 SYGVKD. V lost 0 bases to trimming and J lost 4 bases, with 7 bases between them. The CDR3 is 14 amino acids. This chain's CDR3 is CAISESLEYNEQFF. CDR3 sequence (DNA): TGTGCCATCAGTGAGTCCTTGGAGTACAATGAGCAGTTCTTC.

The J gene is TRBJ2-3, the V gene TRBV27; 7 nucleotides line up with TRBD1. CDR1 is MNHEY and CDR2 is SMNVEV in the germline V gene (reference sequence). V shed 5 bases, J shed 7 bases, and the junction held 3 bases outside the gene matches. The CDR3 is 12 residues long. CDR3 amino acids: CASSLDRNTQYF. The CDR3 DNA follows: TGTGCCAGCAGTCTGGACAGGAATACGCAGTATTTT.

The J gene is TRBJ2-7, the V gene TRBV7-9; TRBD1 matches at 9 bases. V trimming: 0 bases; J trimming: 4 bases; junction bases outside the gene matches: 7. CDR1 and CDR2 (germline): SEHNR, FQNEAQ (reference sequence). This CDR3 is built from 16 residues. DNA of the CDR3: TGTGCCAGCAGCTTAGCAGGACAGGGGTTAATTTACGAGCAGTACTTC. Its protein is CASSLAGQGLIYEQYF. Full variable domain (rest looked up from reference TRBV7-9 and TRBJ2-7): DTGVSQNPRHKITKRGQNVTFRCDPISEHNRLYWYRQTLGQGPEFLTYFQNEAQLEKSRLLSDRFSAERPKGSFSTLEIQRTEQGDSAMYLCASSLAGQGLIYEQYFGPGTRLTVT.